Listed below are T cell receptor beta chains from one sample, sequenced in a study of blood T cell repertoires in COVID-19. Sequencing used immunoSEQ multiplex PCR; TCRdb keeps in-frame clones, though not all of them. The sample has roughly 71,000 clones, roughly 85% seen once. The material sequenced was peripheral blood. The origin of the receptors is an elderly woman with acute or convalescent COVID-19. Both conserved end residues are part of each CDR3. Fields, in order: J gene, V gene, clone size, D gene, CDR3 DNA, CDR3 protein. The D gene is left open where the match is weak. A row's size may be missing; if present it is once, few, many or a size class.

j_call: TRBJ1-2
v_call: TRBV9
clone_size: -
d_call: -
cdr3_nt: TGTGCCAGCAGCGTAGACCGCCAGCGGTATGGCTACACCTTC
cdr3_aa: CASSVDRQRYGYTF

j_call: TRBJ1-6
v_call: TRBV5-1
clone_size: -
d_call: TRBD1
cdr3_nt: TGCGCCAGCAGCTTGGAACAGGGGGCCCCGAATTCACCCCTCCACTTT
cdr3_aa: CASSLEQGAPNSPLHF

j_call: TRBJ1-1
v_call: TRBV9
clone_size: -
d_call: -
cdr3_nt: TGTGCCAGCAGCGTAGGAGGGGAGGGAACTGAAGCTTTCTTT
cdr3_aa: CASSVGGEGTEAFF

j_call: TRBJ2-1
v_call: TRBV9
clone_size: -
d_call: -
cdr3_nt: TGTGCCAGCAGCGCCAATTTAGGGGGGGCCGGGAATGAGCAGTTCTTC
cdr3_aa: CASSANLGGAGNEQFF

j_call: TRBJ1-1
v_call: TRBV6-5
clone_size: -
d_call: -
cdr3_nt: TGTGCCAGCAGGGAGACAATCGGGGGCACTGAAGCTTTCTTT
cdr3_aa: CASRETIGGTEAFF

j_call: TRBJ1-4
v_call: TRBV7-9
clone_size: -
d_call: -
cdr3_nt: TGTGCCAGCAGCCCAAAGTACCGCCGCGGGGATGAAAAACTGTTTTTT
cdr3_aa: CASSPKYRRGDEKLFF

j_call: TRBJ2-1
v_call: TRBV9
clone_size: -
d_call: TRBD2
cdr3_nt: TGTGCCAGCAGCGTAGGCTGGACTAGCGGGGACAATGAGCAGTTCTTC
cdr3_aa: CASSVGWTSGDNEQFF

j_call: TRBJ2-1
v_call: TRBV27
clone_size: -
d_call: -
cdr3_nt: TGTGCCAGCAGTTTACCCAGCTCCTACAATGAGCAGTTCTTC
cdr3_aa: CASSLPSSYNEQFF

j_call: TRBJ2-1
v_call: TRBV6-6
clone_size: -
d_call: -
cdr3_nt: TGTGCCAGCAGCCCCAGACAGGCGAGCACAAACAATGAGCAGTTCTTC
cdr3_aa: CASSPRQASTNNEQFF

j_call: TRBJ2-7
v_call: TRBV7-3
clone_size: -
d_call: TRBD1
cdr3_nt: TGTGCCAGCAGCGAAAGCCCAGGGGGCGAGCAGTACTTC
cdr3_aa: CASSESPGGEQYF

j_call: TRBJ2-1
v_call: TRBV11-2
clone_size: -
d_call: -
cdr3_nt: TGTGCCAGCAGGATACTAGGGCTCAATGAGCAGTTCTTC
cdr3_aa: CASRILGLNEQFF

j_call: TRBJ2-1
v_call: TRBV11-3
clone_size: -
d_call: -
cdr3_nt: TGTGCCAGCACCGCGGGGCTAGCCAACAATGAGCAGTTCTTC
cdr3_aa: CASTAGLANNEQFF

j_call: TRBJ1-2
v_call: TRBV29-1
clone_size: -
d_call: TRBD1
cdr3_nt: TGCAGCGTTGCCGACAGGGGCCTATCGACTGGCTACACCTTC
cdr3_aa: CSVADRGLSTGYTF

j_call: TRBJ1-1
v_call: TRBV6-5
clone_size: once
d_call: -
cdr3_nt: TGTGCCAGCAGTTACAGGGGGGAAGCTTTCTTT
cdr3_aa: CASSYRGEAFF

j_call: TRBJ2-2
v_call: TRBV30
clone_size: -
d_call: TRBD2
cdr3_nt: TGTGCCTGGAGTACGGGACTAGCGGGAGTTATCGGGGAGCTGTTTTTT
cdr3_aa: CAWSTGLAGVIGELFF

j_call: TRBJ1-1
v_call: TRBV7-9
clone_size: -
d_call: -
cdr3_nt: TGTGCCAGCAGCTTGTCACAGGGTCCGACTGAAGCTTTCTTT
cdr3_aa: CASSLSQGPTEAFF

j_call: TRBJ2-1
v_call: TRBV19
clone_size: -
d_call: -
cdr3_nt: TGTGCCAGTAGTATAGATACAGGGACCTACAATGAGCAGTTCTTC
cdr3_aa: CASSIDTGTYNEQFF

j_call: TRBJ1-1
v_call: TRBV19
clone_size: -
d_call: -
cdr3_nt: TGTGCCAGTAGCCTCCAGGACACTGAAGCTTTCTTT
cdr3_aa: CASSLQDTEAFF

j_call: TRBJ2-7
v_call: TRBV5-4
clone_size: few
d_call: -
cdr3_nt: TGTGCCAGCAGCTCGGACAAAAGCTCCTACGAGCAGTACTTC
cdr3_aa: CASSSDKSSYEQYF

j_call: TRBJ2-7
v_call: TRBV19
clone_size: -
d_call: TRBD1
cdr3_nt: TGTGCCAGTAGAGAGACAGGGATGGATACCTACGAGCAGTACTTC
cdr3_aa: CASRETGMDTYEQYF

j_call: TRBJ2-1
v_call: TRBV5-1
clone_size: -
d_call: -
cdr3_nt: TGCGCCAGCAGCTTGGATTCTAGAATGAATGGTGTCCGTAATGAGCAGTTCTTC
cdr3_aa: CASSLDSRMNGVRNEQFF

j_call: TRBJ2-7
v_call: TRBV5-4
clone_size: -
d_call: -
cdr3_nt: TGTGCCAGCAGCCAAGGAGCGCTTAGCTCCTACGAGCAGTACTTC
cdr3_aa: CASSQGALSSYEQYF

j_call: TRBJ2-1
v_call: TRBV29-1
clone_size: -
d_call: TRBD2
cdr3_nt: TGCAGCGCTAGACTAGCGGGGGCTAACAATGAGCAGTTCTTC
cdr3_aa: CSARLAGANNEQFF

j_call: TRBJ1-1
v_call: TRBV6-5
clone_size: -
d_call: TRBD1
cdr3_nt: TGTGCCACCTCCGGGACAGGGGCCCCGAAAGCTTTCTTT
cdr3_aa: CATSGTGAPKAFF

j_call: TRBJ2-7
v_call: TRBV10-3
clone_size: -
d_call: -
cdr3_nt: TGTGCCATCAGACTAGAAGGACTCGGGAGCTCCTACGAGCAGTACTTC
cdr3_aa: CAIRLEGLGSSYEQYF

j_call: TRBJ1-4
v_call: TRBV19
clone_size: -
d_call: -
cdr3_nt: TGTGCCAGTAGTATACGACGTCAGGGCAATGAAAAACTGTTTTTT
cdr3_aa: CASSIRRQGNEKLFF

j_call: TRBJ2-1
v_call: TRBV2
clone_size: -
d_call: TRBD2
cdr3_nt: TGTGCCAGCAAGGGCGGGAGAACCAATGAGCAGTTCTTC
cdr3_aa: CASKGGRTNEQFF

j_call: TRBJ1-5
v_call: TRBV12-3/TRBV12-4
clone_size: -
d_call: TRBD1
cdr3_nt: TGTGCCAGCAGTCTGGGGACAGATCAAGATTTT
cdr3_aa: CASSLGTDQDF